This T cell receptor (beta chain) was captured in a study of T cells after yellow fever vaccination. From the 5' RACE reads, TCRdb called clonotypes with MiXCR, one entry per CDR3 protein. The sample shows fewer than 350,000 distinct CDR3 sequences, around 3.6% of them seen only once. The table lists this clonotype with a few counts. Trimming left V 6 bases short and J 5 bases short, with 16 bases between. Germline CDR1 and CDR2: MNHEY and SMNVEV (reference sequence). The CDR3 is 14 residues long. The receptor was derived from a man between 18 and 35 years old who received the YFV17D yellow fever vaccine. The chain combines TRBV27 with TRBJ1-1; D unresolved. The sequencing used PBMCs, collected on the day of the yellow fever booster vaccination. CDR3 region: CASSPSPRSTEAFF. Written as DNA, the CDR3 is TGTGCCAGCAGCCCCAGCCCCCGGAGTACTGAAGCTTTCTTT.